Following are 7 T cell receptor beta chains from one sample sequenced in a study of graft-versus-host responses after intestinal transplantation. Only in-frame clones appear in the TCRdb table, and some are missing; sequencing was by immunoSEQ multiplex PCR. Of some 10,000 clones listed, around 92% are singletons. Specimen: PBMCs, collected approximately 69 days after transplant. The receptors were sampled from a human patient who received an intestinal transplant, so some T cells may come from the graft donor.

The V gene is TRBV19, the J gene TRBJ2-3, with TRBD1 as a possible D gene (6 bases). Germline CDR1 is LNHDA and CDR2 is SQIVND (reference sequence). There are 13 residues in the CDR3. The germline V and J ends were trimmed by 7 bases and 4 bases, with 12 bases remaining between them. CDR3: CASNHRVADTQYF. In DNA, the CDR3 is TGTGCCAGTAACCACAGGGTGGCAGATACGCAGTATTTT.

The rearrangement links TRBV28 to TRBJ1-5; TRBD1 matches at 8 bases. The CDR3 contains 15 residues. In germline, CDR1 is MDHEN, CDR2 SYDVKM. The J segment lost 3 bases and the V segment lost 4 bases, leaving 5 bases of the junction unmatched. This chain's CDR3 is CASSSPDRANQPQHF. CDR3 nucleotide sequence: TGTGCCAGCAGTTCCCCGGACAGGGCCAATCAGCCCCAGCATTTT.

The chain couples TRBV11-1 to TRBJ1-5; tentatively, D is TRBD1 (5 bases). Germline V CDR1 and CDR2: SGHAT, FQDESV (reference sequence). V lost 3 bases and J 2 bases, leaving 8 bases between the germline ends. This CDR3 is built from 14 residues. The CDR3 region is CASSLGGGNQPQHF. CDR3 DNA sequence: TGTGCCAGCAGCTTGGGGGGAGGCAATCAGCCCCAGCATTTT.

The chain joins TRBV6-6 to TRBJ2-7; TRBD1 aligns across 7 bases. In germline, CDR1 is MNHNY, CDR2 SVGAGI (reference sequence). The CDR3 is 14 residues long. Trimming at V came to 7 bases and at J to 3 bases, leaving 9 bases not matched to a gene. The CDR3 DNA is TGTGCCAGCACCCCCAGGGGACAGAACTACGAGCAGTACTTC. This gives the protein CASTPRGQNYEQYF.

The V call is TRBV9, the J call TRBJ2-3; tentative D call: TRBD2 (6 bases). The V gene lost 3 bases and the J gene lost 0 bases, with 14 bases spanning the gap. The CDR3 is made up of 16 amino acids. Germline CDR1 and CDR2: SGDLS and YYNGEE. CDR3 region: CASSGRGGASTDTQYF. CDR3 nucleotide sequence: TGTGCCAGCAGCGGCCGTGGCGGGGCTAGCACAGATACGCAGTATTTT.

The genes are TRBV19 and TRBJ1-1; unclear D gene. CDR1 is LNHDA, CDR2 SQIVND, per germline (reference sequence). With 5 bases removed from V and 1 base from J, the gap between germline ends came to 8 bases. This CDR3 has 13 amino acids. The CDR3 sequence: CASSPRTNTEAFF. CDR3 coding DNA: TGTGCCAGTAGTCCCCGCACGAACACTGAAGCTTTCTTT. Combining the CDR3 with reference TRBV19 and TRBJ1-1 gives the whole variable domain DGGITQSPKYLFRKEGQNVTLSCEQNLNHDAMYWYRQDPGQGLRLIYYSQIVNDFQKGDIAEGYSVSREKKESFPLTVTSAQKNPTAFYLCASSPRTNTEAFFGQGTRLTVV.

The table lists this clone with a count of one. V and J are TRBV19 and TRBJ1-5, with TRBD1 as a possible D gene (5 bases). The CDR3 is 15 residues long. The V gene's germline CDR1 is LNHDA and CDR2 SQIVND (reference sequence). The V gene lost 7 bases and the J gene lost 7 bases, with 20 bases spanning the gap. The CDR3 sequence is CASNFRGEVRQPQHF. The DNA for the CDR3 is TGTGCCAGTAATTTTAGGGGAGAGGTTCGGCAGCCCCAGCATTTT. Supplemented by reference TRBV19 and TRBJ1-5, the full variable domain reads DGGITQSPKYLFRKEGQNVTLSCEQNLNHDAMYWYRQDPGQGLRLIYYSQIVNDFQKGDIAEGYSVSREKKESFPLTVTSAQKNPTAFYLCASNFRGEVRQPQHFGDGTRLSIL.